The 11 T cell receptor beta chains below come from one sample, sequenced in a study of T cell responses to AZD1222 COVID-19 vaccine. TCRdb's table, derived via immunoSEQ multiplex PCR, lists solely in-frame clones and lacks some. The sample yields approximately 81,000 clones, roughly four fifths seen once. The starting material was peripheral blood, obtained 28 days after the second AZD1222 dose. The receptors derive from an adult who received the AZD1222 COVID-19 vaccine.

The chain uses TRBV19 and TRBJ1-1; no reliable D call. V dropped 9 bases and J dropped 3 bases, with 14 bases sitting between them. Germline V lookup: CDR1 LNHDA, CDR2 SQIVND (reference sequence). The CDR3 is made up of 13 amino acids. The CDR3 reads CASYGTWDTEAFF. The CDR3 DNA reads TGTGCCAGCTATGGCACCTGGGACACTGAAGCTTTCTTT.

V is TRBV19 and J is TRBJ1-2, with D maybe TRBD1 (5 bases). The CDR3 is 16 residues long. The V gene's germline CDR1 is LNHDA and CDR2 SQIVND (reference sequence). V lost 3 bases and J lost 3, with 17 bases in between. The DNA for the CDR3 is TGTGCCAGTAGTATCAGTGCGGGGCGGCCTTACTATGGCTACACCTTC. It encodes CASSISAGRPYYGYTF. Full variable domain (outside the CDR3, taken from reference TRBV19 and TRBJ1-2): DGGITQSPKYLFRKEGQNVTLSCEQNLNHDAMYWYRQDPGQGLRLIYYSQIVNDFQKGDIAEGYSVSREKKESFPLTVTSAQKNPTAFYLCASSISAGRPYYGYTFGSGTRLTVV.

The V call is TRBV30, the J call TRBJ2-1; 7 bases line up with TRBD2. The CDR3 has 15 amino acids. Per the germline V gene, CDR1 is GTSNPN and CDR2 is SVGIG (reference sequence). J lost 3 bases, V lost 6 bases, and 11 bases had no gene match. The CDR3 protein is CACPKGSSGYNEQFF. CDR3 sequence (DNA): TGTGCCTGCCCGAAAGGTTCTAGCGGCTACAATGAGCAGTTCTTC.

The rearrangement links TRBV4-3 to TRBJ1-1; D might be TRBD1 (6 bases). V dropped 4 bases and J dropped 4 bases, with 13 bases sitting between them. Germline V CDR1 and CDR2: LGHNA, YSLEER. This CDR3 has 14 residues. For the CDR3, the DNA is TGCGCCAGCAGCCCCCAATACAGGGCCACTGAAGCTTTCTTT. Its protein is CASSPQYRATEAFF.

The chain has TRBV27 and TRBJ2-2; the D gene is possibly TRBD1 (6 bases). Trimming left V 3 bases short and J 4 bases short, with 9 bases between. This CDR3 has 14 amino acids. Germline loops: CDR1 MNHEY, CDR2 SMNVEV (reference sequence). CDR3: CASSFLGGTGELFF. The CDR3 nucleotides read TGTGCCAGCAGTTTTTTAGGGGGCACCGGGGAGCTGTTTTTT.

CDR3 protein: CASSGLDTNTDTQYF. DNA of the CDR3: TGTGCCAGCAGTGGACTAGACACTAACACAGATACGCAGTATTTT. This chain joins TRBV2 and TRBJ2-3; a weak D match, TRBD2 (6 bases). Germline V gene lookup returns CDR1 SNHLY and CDR2 FYNNEI. This CDR3 region has 15 residues. The germline V and J ends were trimmed by 4 bases and 2 bases, with 13 bases remaining between them.

The genes are TRBV5-1 and TRBJ2-7, with 7 bases fitting TRBD1. Germline V lookup: CDR1 SGHRS, CDR2 YFSETQ. The CDR3 sequence is 14 residues long. J lost 5 bases, V lost 4 bases, and 9 bases had no gene match. The CDR3 is CASSTTGVGDEQYF. DNA for the CDR3: TGCGCCAGCAGCACAACAGGGGTCGGAGACGAGCAGTACTTC.

This clone was seen a single time. The chain has TRBV29-1 and TRBJ2-2, with D possibly being TRBD2 (6 bases). Trimming took off 4 bases at V and 0 bases at J, with 9 bases between the two ends. Germline-derived CDR1 and CDR2 are SQVTM and ANQGSEA. The CDR3 is made up of 14 amino acids. This chain's CDR3 is CSVGGTANTGELFF. The CDR3 nucleotides read TGCAGCGTTGGCGGGACGGCGAACACCGGGGAGCTGTTTTTT.

The V and J genes are TRBV19 and TRBJ2-4; D perhaps matches TRBD2 (7 bases). This CDR3 has 15 amino acids. CDR1 and CDR2 (germline): LNHDA, SQIVND (reference sequence). V was trimmed by 1 base and J by 4 bases, leaving 11 bases between them. The CDR3 is CASSIGGGGKNIQYF. CDR3 nucleotides: TGTGCCAGTAGTATAGGGGGAGGGGGAAAAAACATTCAGTACTTC.

This clone was seen a handful of times. This rearrangement joins TRBV5-1 to TRBJ1-6, with a possible D match to TRBD1 (5 bases). V lost 0 bases and J 10 bases, leaving 11 bases between the germline ends. Germline loops: CDR1 SGHRS, CDR2 YFSETQ. The CDR3 runs to 14 residues. Here the CDR3 reads CASSLDARDSPLHF. As DNA, the CDR3 is TGCGCCAGCAGCTTGGACGCCAGGGACTCACCCCTCCACTTT.

This chain links TRBV28 with TRBJ1-2; 9 bases are shared with TRBD1. This CDR3 spans 15 amino acids. CDR1 and CDR2 from the germline V gene are MDHEN and SYDVKM. J was trimmed by 0 bases and V by 5 bases; bases with no gene match: 4. Here the CDR3 reads CASSGTGRANYGYTF. The CDR3, as DNA: TGTGCCAGCAGTGGGACAGGGAGAGCTAACTATGGCTACACCTTC.